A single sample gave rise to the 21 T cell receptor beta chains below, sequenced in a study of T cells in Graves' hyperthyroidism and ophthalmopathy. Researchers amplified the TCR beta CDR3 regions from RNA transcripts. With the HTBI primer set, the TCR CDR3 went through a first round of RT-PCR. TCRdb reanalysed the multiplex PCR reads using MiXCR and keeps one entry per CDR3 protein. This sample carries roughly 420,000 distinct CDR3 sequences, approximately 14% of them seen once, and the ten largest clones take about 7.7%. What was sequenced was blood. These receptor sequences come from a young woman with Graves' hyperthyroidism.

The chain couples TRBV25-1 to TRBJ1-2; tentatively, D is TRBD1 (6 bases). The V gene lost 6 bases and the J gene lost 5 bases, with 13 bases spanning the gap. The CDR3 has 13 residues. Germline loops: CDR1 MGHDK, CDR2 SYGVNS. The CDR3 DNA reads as TGTGCCAGCAGCCGAACAGGGATTTATGGCTACACCTTC. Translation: CASSRTGIYGYTF.

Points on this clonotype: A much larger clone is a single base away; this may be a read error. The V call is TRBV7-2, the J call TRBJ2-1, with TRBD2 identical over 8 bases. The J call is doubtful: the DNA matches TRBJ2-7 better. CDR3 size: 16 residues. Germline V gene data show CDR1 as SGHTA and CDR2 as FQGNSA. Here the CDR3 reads CASSPRGGAGYNEQYF. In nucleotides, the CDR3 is TGTGCCAGCAGCCCCCGGGGGGGGGCCGGTTACAATGAGCAGTACTTC.

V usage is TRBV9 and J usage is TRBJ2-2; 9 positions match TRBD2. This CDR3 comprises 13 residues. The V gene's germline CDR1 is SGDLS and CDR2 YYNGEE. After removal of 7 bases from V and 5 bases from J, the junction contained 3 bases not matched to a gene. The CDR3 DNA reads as TGTGCCAGCGCGGGGGGGCAAACCGGGGAGCTGTTTTTT. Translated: CASAGGQTGELFF.

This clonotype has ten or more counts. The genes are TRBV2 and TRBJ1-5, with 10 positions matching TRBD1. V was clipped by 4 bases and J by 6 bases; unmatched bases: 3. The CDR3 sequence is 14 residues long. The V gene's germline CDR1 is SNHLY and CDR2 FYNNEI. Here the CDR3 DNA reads TGTGCCAGCAGTGGGACAGGGGGAGGTCAGCCCCAGCATTTT. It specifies CASSGTGGGQPQHF.

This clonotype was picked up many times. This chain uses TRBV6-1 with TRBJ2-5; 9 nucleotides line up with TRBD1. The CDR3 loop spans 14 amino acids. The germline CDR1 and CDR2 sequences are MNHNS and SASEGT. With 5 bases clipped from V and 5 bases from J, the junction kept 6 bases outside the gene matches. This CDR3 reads CASSSSTGGETQYF. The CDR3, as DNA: TGTGCCAGCAGTTCGTCGACAGGGGGGGAGACCCAGTACTTC.

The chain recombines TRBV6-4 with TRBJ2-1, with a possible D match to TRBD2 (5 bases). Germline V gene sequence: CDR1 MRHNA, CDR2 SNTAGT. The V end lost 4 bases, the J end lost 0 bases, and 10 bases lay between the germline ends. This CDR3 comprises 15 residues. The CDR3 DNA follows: TGTGCCAGCAGTGTGCTAGCAGGCTCCTACAATGAGCAGTTCTTC. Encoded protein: CASSVLAGSYNEQFF.

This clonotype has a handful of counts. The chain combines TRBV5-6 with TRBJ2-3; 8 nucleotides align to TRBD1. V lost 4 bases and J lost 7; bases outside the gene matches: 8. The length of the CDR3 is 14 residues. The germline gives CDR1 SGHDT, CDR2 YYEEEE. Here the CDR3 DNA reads TGTGCCAGCAGCACGGACAGGGTATTAAATACGCAGTATTTT. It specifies CASSTDRVLNTQYF.

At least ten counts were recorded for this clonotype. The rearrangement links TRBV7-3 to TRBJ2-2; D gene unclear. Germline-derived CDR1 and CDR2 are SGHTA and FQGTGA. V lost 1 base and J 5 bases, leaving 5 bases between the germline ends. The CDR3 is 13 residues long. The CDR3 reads CASSLSYTGELFF. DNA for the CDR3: TGTGCCAGCAGCTTAAGTTATACCGGGGAGCTGTTTTTT. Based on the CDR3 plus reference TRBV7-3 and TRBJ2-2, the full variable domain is GAGVSQTPSNKVTEKGKYVELRCDPISGHTALYWYRQSLGQGPEFLIYFQGTGAADDSGLPNDRFFAVRPEGSVSTLKIQRTERGDSAVYLCASSLSYTGELFFGEGSRLTVL.

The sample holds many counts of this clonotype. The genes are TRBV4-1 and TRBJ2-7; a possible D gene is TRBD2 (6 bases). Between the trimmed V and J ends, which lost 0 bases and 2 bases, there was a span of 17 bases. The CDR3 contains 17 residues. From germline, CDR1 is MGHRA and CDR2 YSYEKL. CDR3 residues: CASSQDHWRERPYEQYF. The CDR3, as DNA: TGCGCCAGCAGCCAAGATCATTGGCGGGAAAGACCCTACGAGCAGTACTTC.

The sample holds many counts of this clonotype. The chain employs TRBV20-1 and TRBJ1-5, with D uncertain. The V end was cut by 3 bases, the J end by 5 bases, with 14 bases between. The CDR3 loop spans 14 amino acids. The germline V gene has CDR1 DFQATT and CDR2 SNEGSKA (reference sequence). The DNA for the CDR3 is TGCAGTGCTAGCCCCCATAGCCAGGATCAGCCCCAGCATTTT. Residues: CSASPHSQDQPQHF.

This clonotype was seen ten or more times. The CDR3 loop reads CASSLGLAASSYNEQFF. Here the CDR3 DNA reads TGTGCCAGCAGTCTGGGACTAGCGGCGTCCTCCTACAATGAGCAGTTCTTC. This chain links TRBV2 with TRBJ2-1, with 11 bases lining up with TRBD2. Germline values: CDR1 SNHLY, CDR2 FYNNEI. The CDR3 has 17 residues. Losses at the gene ends were 5 bases for V and 0 bases for J; bases not matched to a gene: 6.

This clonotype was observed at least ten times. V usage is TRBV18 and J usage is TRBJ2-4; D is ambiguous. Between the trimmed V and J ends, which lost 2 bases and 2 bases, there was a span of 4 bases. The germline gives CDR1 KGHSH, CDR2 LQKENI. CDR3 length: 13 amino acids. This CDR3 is CASSPVPKNIQYF. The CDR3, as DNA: TGTGCCAGCTCACCAGTACCCAAAAACATTCAGTACTTC.

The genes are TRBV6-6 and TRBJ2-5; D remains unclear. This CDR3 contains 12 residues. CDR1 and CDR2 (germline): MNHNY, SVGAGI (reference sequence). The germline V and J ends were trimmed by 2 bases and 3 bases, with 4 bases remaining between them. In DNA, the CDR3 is TGTGCCAGCAGTTACAAGAAAGAGACCCAGTACTTC. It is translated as CASSYKKETQYF.

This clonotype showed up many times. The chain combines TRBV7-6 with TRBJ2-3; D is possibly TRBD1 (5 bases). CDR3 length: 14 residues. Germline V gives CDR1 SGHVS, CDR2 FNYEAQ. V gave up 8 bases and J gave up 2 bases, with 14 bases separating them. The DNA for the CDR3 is TGTGCCAGCGCTCGTGGGGCGCACACAGATACGCAGTATTTT. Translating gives CASARGAHTDTQYF. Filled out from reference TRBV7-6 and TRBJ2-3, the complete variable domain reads GAGVSQSPRYKVTKRGQDVALRCDPISGHVSLYWYRQALGQGPEFLTYFNYEAQQDKSGLPNDRFSAERPEGSISTLTIQRTEQRDSAMYRCASARGAHTDTQYFGPGTRLTVL.

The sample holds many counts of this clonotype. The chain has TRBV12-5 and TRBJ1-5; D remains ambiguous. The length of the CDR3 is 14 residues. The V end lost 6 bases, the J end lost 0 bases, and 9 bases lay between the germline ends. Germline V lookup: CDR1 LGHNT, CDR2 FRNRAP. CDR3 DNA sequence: TGTGCTAGTGGATCGGATGTTAGCAATCAGCCCCAGCATTTT. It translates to CASGSDVSNQPQHF.

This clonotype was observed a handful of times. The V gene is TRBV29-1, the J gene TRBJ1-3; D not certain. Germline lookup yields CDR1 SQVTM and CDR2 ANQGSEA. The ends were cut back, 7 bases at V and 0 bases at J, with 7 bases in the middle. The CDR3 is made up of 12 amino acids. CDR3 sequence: CSGLISGNTIYF. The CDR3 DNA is TGCAGCGGCCTTATCTCTGGAAACACCATATATTTT.

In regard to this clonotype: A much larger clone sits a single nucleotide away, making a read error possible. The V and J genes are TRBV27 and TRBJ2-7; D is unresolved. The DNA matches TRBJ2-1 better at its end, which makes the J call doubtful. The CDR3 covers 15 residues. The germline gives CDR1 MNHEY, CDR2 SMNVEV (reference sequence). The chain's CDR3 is CASSRSAPVLYEQFF. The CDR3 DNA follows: TGTGCCAGCAGTCGATCCGCCCCGGTCCTATACGAGCAGTTCTTC.

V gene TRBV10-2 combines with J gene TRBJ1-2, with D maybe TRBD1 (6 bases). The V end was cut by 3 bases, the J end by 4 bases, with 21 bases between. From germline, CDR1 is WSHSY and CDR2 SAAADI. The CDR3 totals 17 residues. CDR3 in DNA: TGCGCCAGCAGTGAACAGGGATCAGCAGGCACATTCTATGGCTACACCTTC. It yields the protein CASSEQGSAGTFYGYTF.

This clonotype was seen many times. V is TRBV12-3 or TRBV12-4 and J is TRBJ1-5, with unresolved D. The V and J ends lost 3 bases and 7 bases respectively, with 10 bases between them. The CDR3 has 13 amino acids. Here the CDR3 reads CASSFAGVQPQHF. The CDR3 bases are TGTGCCAGCAGTTTTGCTGGGGTCCAGCCCCAGCATTTT.

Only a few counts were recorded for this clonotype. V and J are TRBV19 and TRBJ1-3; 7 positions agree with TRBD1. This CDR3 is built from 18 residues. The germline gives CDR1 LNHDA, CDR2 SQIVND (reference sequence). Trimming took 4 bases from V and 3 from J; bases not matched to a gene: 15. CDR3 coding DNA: TGTGCCAGTAGTACACGGACTTACAGGGGAAGTGATGGAAACACCATATATTTT. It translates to CASSTRTYRGSDGNTIYF.

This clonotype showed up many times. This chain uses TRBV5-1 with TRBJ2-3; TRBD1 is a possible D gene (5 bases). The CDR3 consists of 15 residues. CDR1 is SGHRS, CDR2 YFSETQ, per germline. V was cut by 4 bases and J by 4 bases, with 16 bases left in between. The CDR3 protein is CASSPDNVRADTQYF. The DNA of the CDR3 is TGCGCCAGCAGCCCGGACAACGTAAGGGCAGATACGCAGTATTTT.